The present entry profiles one T cell receptor beta chain with its context. Its ends do not fully match the called genes, so a read error is possible. These data come from a study of blood T cells in healthy people across ages. The authors ran a second PCR of about 6 to 11 cycles using a sample-barcoded 5' primer and a J-beta primer mix. TCRdb reprocessed the 5' RACE reads with MiXCR, giving one entry per CDR3 protein. The sample holds about 780,000 distinct CDR3 sequences, approximately 67% seen once. CDR3 length: 14 residues. CDR1 and CDR2 (germline): SQVTM, ANQGSEA. Sequencing was done on a sample of blood. The receptor's source is a man aged 30 to 39 in good health. The gene calls are TRBV29-1 and TRBJ2-1; TRBD1 matches 10 bases. The CDR3 spells CSVEATGGKNIRYF. The CDR3 DNA sequence: TGCAGCGTTGAAGCGACAGGGGGCAAAAACATTCGGTACTTC.